The 9 T cell receptor beta chains in this list originate from one sample, sequenced in a study of beta chain features in type 1 diabetes. TCRB transcripts that were expressed got sequenced, as all of the isolated RNA had been reverse transcribed. The method was immunoSEQ multiplex PCR; TCRdb's version includes in-frame clones alone and lacks a portion of them. The sample lists around 310,000 clones, about 10% occurring once. The sequencing sample was made of naive CD4+ T cells from blood. The receptors were gathered from a woman aged 25-40 years in good health.

This rearrangement joins TRBV7-9 to TRBJ2-3; 10 positions agree with TRBD1. Germline lookup yields CDR1 SEHNR and CDR2 FQNEAQ (reference sequence). J gave up 6 bases and V 5 bases, and 5 bases lay outside the gene matches. The CDR3 contains 14 residues. In DNA, the CDR3 is TGTGCCAGCAGCAGTCGACAGGGGGCGGATACGCAGTATTTT. It codes for CASSSRQGADTQYF.

The V and J genes are TRBV13 and TRBJ1-1, with a weak D call TRBD1 (5 bases). Trimming stripped 6 bases from V and 1 base from J, with 21 bases between. Germline lookup yields CDR1 PRHDT and CDR2 FYEKMQ (reference sequence). The CDR3 runs 17 residues. In DNA form, the CDR3 reads TGTGCCAGCAGGAGCTTAGGGCAGGGCCAGGGGAACACTGAAGCTTTCTTT. This encodes CASRSLGQGQGNTEAFF. The full variable domain, its missing parts supplied by reference TRBV13 and TRBJ1-1, is AAGVIQSPRHLIKEKRETATLKCYPIPRHDTVYWYQQGPGQDPQFLISFYEKMQSDKGSIPDRFSAQQFSDYHSELNMSSLELGDSALYFCASRSLGQGQGNTEAFFGQGTRLTVV.

The chain carries TRBV5-6 and TRBJ1-4; D is undetermined. Trimming removed 0 bases from V and 12 bases from J, with 12 bases in between. CDR1 is SGHDT and CDR2 is YYEEEE in the germline V gene. The length of the CDR3 is 13 residues. In nucleotides, the CDR3 is TGTGCCAGCAGCTTGGCGGGGTTAGGCGAACTGTTTTTT. Amino acids: CASSLAGLGELFF. Full variable domain (missing parts from reference TRBV5-6 and TRBJ1-4): DAGVTQSPTHLIKTRGQQVTLRCSPKSGHDTVSWYQQALGQGPQFIFQYYEEEERQRGNFPDRFSGHQFPNYSSELNVNALLLGDSALYLCASSLAGLGELFFGSGTQLSVL.

The J gene is TRBJ1-1, the V gene TRBV5-1; no firm D call. Germline lookup yields CDR1 SGHRS and CDR2 YFSETQ. With 0 bases removed from V and 0 bases from J, the gap between germline ends came to 6 bases. The CDR3 is 14 residues long. Here the CDR3 DNA reads TGCGCCAGCAGCTTGGAGTCTATGAACACTGAAGCTTTCTTT. It codes for CASSLESMNTEAFF.

This clone was observed a handful of times. The sample carries other DNA sequences with the same CDR3. The V call is TRBV30, the J call TRBJ1-5; TRBD1 might be the D (6 bases). V was trimmed by 3 bases and J by 3 bases, leaving 9 bases between them. This CDR3 has 13 amino acids. Germline V lookup: CDR1 GTSNPN, CDR2 SVGIG (reference sequence). The CDR3 sequence is CAWSRQDNQPQHF. The DNA for the CDR3 is TGTGCCTGGAGCAGACAGGACAATCAGCCCCAGCATTTT.

V and J are TRBV5-1 and TRBJ2-4; the match to TRBD1 covers 10 bases. The CDR3 runs 14 residues. The V gene's germline CDR1 is SGHRS and CDR2 YFSETQ. V lost 2 bases to trimming and J lost 7 bases; unmatched junction nucleotides: 3. The CDR3 protein is CASSFGQGGNIQYF. CDR3 DNA: TGCGCCAGCAGCTTCGGACAGGGGGGGAACATTCAGTACTTC.

This clone showed up just a few times. This rearrangement joins TRBV4-2 to TRBJ2-7; D perhaps matches TRBD2 (5 bases). The CDR3 runs 14 residues. V was clipped by 1 base and J by 0 bases, with 7 bases between them. Germline V gene sequence: CDR1 LGHNA, CDR2 YNFKEQ. CDR3 in amino acids: CASSQGTPSYEQYF. The CDR3 DNA is TGTGCCAGCAGCCAAGGGACTCCCTCCTACGAGCAGTACTTC.

This clone came up a few times. Within the sample, other DNA sequences also encode this same CDR3. J is TRBJ2-1 and V is TRBV7-2, with 9 bases lining up with TRBD2. There are 14 residues in the CDR3. V was clipped by 1 base and J by 5 bases; unmatched bases: 0. Germline V gives CDR1 SGHTA, CDR2 FQGNSA. CDR3 nucleotides: TGTGCCAGCAGCTTAGGACTAGCGGACAATGAGCAGTTCTTC. Translating gives CASSLGLADNEQFF.

This clone was seen more than once but under ten times. The chain carries TRBV7-3 and TRBJ1-1, with 7 nucleotides matching TRBD1. V lost 2 bases and J lost 9; bases outside the gene matches: 3. The CDR3 contains 12 residues. Germline CDR1 reads SGHTA; CDR2 reads FQGTGA. The CDR3 sequence is CASSLSGQKAFF. The CDR3 region has the DNA TGTGCCAGCAGCTTATCGGGACAGAAAGCTTTCTTT.